This TCR beta chain stems from a study of cytomegalovirus exposure and HLA in healthy donors. Germline CDR1 reads LGHNT; CDR2 reads FRNRAP. The germline V and J ends were trimmed by 1 base and 6 bases, with 22 bases remaining between them. The CDR3 is 18 residues long. The PCR was carried out with 60 Vbeta primers and 13 Jbeta primers. The repertoire was sequenced with immunoSEQ multiplex PCR; TCRdb's copy has only in-frame clones and lacks some. Of 100,000 to 150,000 clones in the sample, 80% were seen once. The sample holds one count of this clone. Sequencing input: PBMCs. The sequence derives from a female donor in good health and CMV-seronegative. The gene calls are TRBV12-5 and TRBJ2-1; D is uncertain. DNA of the CDR3: TGTGCTAGTGGTTTGGCCCAGTCTGGTAGAGAGAGGTTCAATGAGCAGTTCTTC. Encoded protein: CASGLAQSGRERFNEQFF.